A selection of T cell receptor beta chains follows, all from one sample in a study of response to subunit inactivated influenza vaccine. From the RT-PCR reads, TCRdb called clonotypes with MiXCR, one entry per CDR3 protein. This sample has about 190,000 distinct CDR3 sequences, with 13% to 15% found just once. Material: CD8+ T cells sorted from PBMCs, obtained 5 days after vaccination. These receptors were obtained from a man over 45 who received an inactivated influenza vaccine. Each CDR3 is given with its conserved first and last residue. Each record gives: J gene, V gene, clone size, D gene, CDR3 length, CDR3 protein, CDR3 DNA. The D gene is left open where the match is weak. Clone size is shown for a subset of rows, as once, few, many or a class of expanded clone.

TRBJ2-1 | TRBV5-6 | few | TRBD2 | 16 | CASSQQLGLAANEQFF | TGTGCCAGCAGCCAGCAGCTTGGACTAGCGGCCAATGAGCAGTTCTTC
TRBJ2-3 | TRBV28 | few | TRBD2 | 17 | CASSLRTSGQSTDTQYF | TGTGCCAGCAGTTTGCGGACTAGCGGACAAAGCACAGATACGCAGTATTTT
TRBJ1-2 | TRBV12-3/TRBV12-4 | many | TRBD1 | 17 | CASSPQTDRTGGYGYTF | TGTGCCAGCAGTCCCCAAACGGACCGGACAGGGGGCTATGGCTACACCTTC
TRBJ2-5 | TRBV6-2/TRBV6-3 | . | . | 13 | CASSFEYQETQYF | TGTGCCAGCAGTTTTGAGTACCAAGAGACCCAGTACTTC
TRBJ2-1 | TRBV9 | many | . | 15 | CASSVAGTSYNEQFF | TGTGCCAGCAGCGTAGCCGGGACTTCCTACAATGAGCAGTTCTTC
TRBJ1-1 | TRBV6-1 | . | . | 14 | CASGEGQGYTEAFF | TGTGCCAGCGGCGAGGGGCAGGGATACACTGAAGCTTTCTTT
TRBJ1-1 | TRBV29-1 | . | . | 13 | CSVQADVNTEAFF | TGCAGCGTTCAGGCGGATGTGAACACTGAAGCTTTCTTT
TRBJ2-3 | TRBV12-3/TRBV12-4 | few | TRBD2 | 15 | CASRRTSGRLDTQYF | TGTGCCAGCAGGCGGACTAGCGGGAGGCTAGATACGCAGTATTTT
TRBJ2-5 | TRBV29-1 | . | . | 16 | CSVEDLGFPRKETQYF | TGCAGCGTTGAAGATTTGGGTTTTCCTCGAAAAGAGACCCAGTACTTC
TRBJ2-7 | TRBV27 | many | . | 14 | CASSPSPRGYEQYF | TGTGCCAGCAGTCCCTCTCCCCGAGGCTACGAGCAGTACTTC
TRBJ1-1 | TRBV5-5 | once | . | 13 | CASSPDRHTEAFF | TGTGCCAGCAGCCCCGACAGACACACTGAAGCTTTCTTT
TRBJ2-3 | TRBV29-1 | many | . | 12 | CSVSESADTQYF | TGCAGCGTTAGTGAATCGGCAGATACGCAGTATTTT
TRBJ1-5 | TRBV28 | few | TRBD1 | 17 | CASSWGQGAYSNQPQHF | TGTGCCAGCAGTTGGGGACAGGGGGCCTATAGCAATCAGCCCCAGCATTTT